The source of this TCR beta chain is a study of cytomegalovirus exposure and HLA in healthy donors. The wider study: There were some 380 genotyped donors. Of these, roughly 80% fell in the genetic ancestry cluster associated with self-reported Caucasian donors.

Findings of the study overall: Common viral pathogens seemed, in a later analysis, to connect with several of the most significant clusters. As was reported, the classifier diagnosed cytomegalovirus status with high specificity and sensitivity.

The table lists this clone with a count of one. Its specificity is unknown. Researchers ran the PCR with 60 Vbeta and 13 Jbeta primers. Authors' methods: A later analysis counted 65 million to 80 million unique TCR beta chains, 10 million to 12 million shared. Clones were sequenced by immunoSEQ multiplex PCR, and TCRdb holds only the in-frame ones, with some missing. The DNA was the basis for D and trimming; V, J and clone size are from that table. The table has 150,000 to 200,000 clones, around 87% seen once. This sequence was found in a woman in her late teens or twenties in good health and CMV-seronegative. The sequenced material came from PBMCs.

The CDR3: CASGGLAGGRSSYNEQFF. The CDR3 coding sequence is TGTGCCAGCGGAGGACTAGCGGGAGGCCGCAGCTCCTACAATGAGCAGTTCTTC. The chain couples TRBV5-8 to TRBJ2-1; TRBD2 matches at 14 bases. J lost 0 bases, V lost 7 bases, and 9 bases had no gene match. This CDR3 has 18 residues. Per the germline V gene, CDR1 is SGHTS and CDR2 is YDEGEE.